Below, 20 T cell receptor beta chains from the same sample are listed, as sequenced in a study of blood T cell repertoires in COVID-19. Only in-frame clones appear in the TCRdb table, and some are missing; sequencing was by immunoSEQ multiplex PCR. This table has about 60,000 clones, roughly 80% appearing once. Source material: PBMCs or T cells enriched from blood (not recorded which). These receptors were obtained from a woman in her thirties or forties with acute COVID-19.

On this clone itself: Distinct nucleotide sequences in the sample also encode this CDR3. The genes are TRBV24-1 and TRBJ2-1, with 11 bases aligning to TRBD1. There are 14 residues in the CDR3. J was trimmed by 7 bases and V by 3 bases; bases with no gene match: 1. Germline assignment: CDR1 KGHDR and CDR2 SFDVKD. CDR3 residues: CATSDRDRGNEQFF. The DNA of the CDR3 is TGTGCCACCAGTGATAGGGACAGGGGGAATGAGCAGTTCTTC.

J is TRBJ1-4 and V is TRBV19; TRBD1 agrees at 7 bases. The CDR3 spans 16 residues. CDR1 is LNHDA and CDR2 is SQIVND in the germline V gene (reference sequence). After removal of 7 bases from V and 2 bases from J, the junction contained 10 bases not matched to a gene. The CDR3 is CASTFLPGQTNEKLFF. The CDR3 DNA follows: TGTGCCAGTACCTTTTTACCGGGACAGACTAATGAAAAACTGTTTTTT.

The V call is TRBV6-5, the J call TRBJ1-2, with D unresolved. The CDR3 is 15 amino acids. Trimming took off 8 bases at V and 4 bases at J, with 20 bases between the two ends. CDR1 is MNHEY and CDR2 is SVGAGI in the germline V gene. The CDR3 protein is CASGLSGTLAYGYTF. Here the CDR3 DNA reads TGTGCCAGCGGGTTGTCGGGTACACTAGCCTATGGCTACACCTTC.

The rearrangement joins TRBV5-1 to TRBJ1-4; 9 bases are a match to TRBD1. V shed 5 bases, J shed 8 bases, and the junction held 10 bases outside the gene matches. The CDR3 covers 15 residues. The germline gives CDR1 SGHRS, CDR2 YFSETQ. CDR3 nucleotide sequence: TGCGCCAGCAGTTTACAGGGGGCTCGGAACGAAAAACTGTTTTTT. Its translation: CASSLQGARNEKLFF.

This chain joins TRBV2 and TRBJ1-4; D uncertain. Trimming shortened V by 9 bases and J by 8 bases, and 13 bases separated the two germline ends. The CDR3 has 12 residues. CDR1 and CDR2 from the germline V gene are SNHLY and FYNNEI. The CDR3: CASKESREKLFF. CDR3 nucleotides: TGTGCCAGTAAAGAATCGAGGGAAAAACTGTTTTTT. Full variable domain (missing parts from reference TRBV2 and TRBJ1-4): EPEVTQTPSHQVTQMGQEVILRCVPISNHLYFYWYRQILGQKVEFLVSFYNNEISEKSEIFDDQFSVERPDGSNFTLKIRSTKLEDSAMYFCASKESREKLFFGSGTQLSVL.

The chain employs TRBV27 and TRBJ2-3, with 12 positions matching TRBD2. The trim removed 1 base at V and 6 bases at J, leaving 20 bases unmatched. This CDR3 spans 21 amino acids. CDR1 and CDR2 from the germline V gene are MNHEY and SMNVEV (reference sequence). CDR3 DNA sequence: TGTGCCAGCAGTTTATGCCCTCCGGGGCTAGCGGGGGGGGCTGGGAAGGATACGCAGTATTTT. Translation: CASSLCPPGLAGGAGKDTQYF.

The gene calls are TRBV4-2 and TRBJ2-2; D possibly corresponds to TRBD1 (5 bases). Germline lookup yields CDR1 LGHNA and CDR2 YNFKEQ. Between the trimmed V and J ends, which lost 4 bases and 0 bases, there was a span of 21 bases. CDR3 size: 19 residues. Here the CDR3 reads CASSPQGFGITANTGELFF. CDR3 nucleotide sequence: TGTGCCAGCAGCCCTCAGGGATTTGGGATTACCGCGAACACCGGGGAGCTGTTTTTT.

The CDR3 loop is CASSVGTGGTYEQYF. CDR3 sequence (DNA): TGTGCCAGCAGCGTTGGGACAGGGGGTACCTACGAGCAGTACTTC. V usage is TRBV9 and J usage is TRBJ2-7; 11 positions match TRBD1. V lost 2 bases and J lost 2; bases outside the gene matches: 3. Per the germline V gene, CDR1 is SGDLS and CDR2 is YYNGEE. The CDR3 runs to 15 residues.

This sequence joins TRBV11-2 and TRBJ2-2; 8 positions agree with TRBD1. Germline CDR1 SGHAT, CDR2 FQNNGV. The V segment lost 5 bases and the J segment 5 bases; nucleotides outside the gene matches: 7. There are 15 residues in the CDR3. CDR3 loop: CASSPRDRLTGELFF. The CDR3 nucleotides are TGTGCCAGCAGCCCCCGGGACAGGTTGACCGGGGAGCTGTTTTTT.

In its sample, this clone was seen a few times. V gene TRBV28 combines with J gene TRBJ1-2, with TRBD1 identical over 9 bases. Germline V CDR1 and CDR2: MDHEN, SYDVKM. Trimming at V came to 6 bases and at J to 8 bases, leaving 10 bases not matched to a gene. CDR3 length: 14 amino acids. The CDR3: CASRTGQGLSGYTF. DNA of the CDR3: TGTGCCAGCAGGACGGGACAGGGCCTTTCGGGCTACACCTTC.

The chain is built from TRBV18 and TRBJ2-5, with 14 bases identical to TRBD2. The V and J ends lost 2 bases and 5 bases, in that order; junction bases with no gene match: 7. CDR1 is KGHSH, CDR2 LQKENI, per germline. CDR3 length: 17 amino acids. In DNA form, the CDR3 reads TGTGCCAGCTCACCAGCCGGGACTAGCGGGAGTGGTGAGACCCAGTACTTC. It is translated as CASSPAGTSGSGETQYF.

J is TRBJ1-3 and V is TRBV5-1; no firm D call. The CDR3 contains 15 residues. The germline V and J ends were trimmed by 4 bases and 0 bases, with 11 bases remaining between them. The germline gives CDR1 SGHRS, CDR2 YFSETQ. The CDR3 is CASSPQQSSGNTIYF. In DNA form, the CDR3 reads TGCGCCAGCAGCCCACAACAGAGCTCTGGAAACACCATATATTTT. Filled out from reference TRBV5-1 and TRBJ1-3, the complete variable domain reads KAGVTQTPRYLIKTRGQQVTLSCSPISGHRSVSWYQQTPGQGLQFLFEYFSETQRNKGNFPGRFSGRQFSNSRSEMNVSTLELGDSALYLCASSPQQSSGNTIYFGEGSWLTVV.

This clone has only one observation. This chain links TRBV18 with TRBJ1-2; D not certain. This CDR3 contains 13 residues. CDR1 and CDR2 (germline): KGHSH, LQKENI. Trimming removed 3 bases at V and 4 bases at J, with 9 bases between. CDR3 sequence (DNA): TGTGCCAGCTCACCGGGCAGAGTCTATGGCTACACCTTC. Its translation: CASSPGRVYGYTF. The complete variable domain, with remaining parts taken from reference TRBV18 and TRBJ1-2, reads NAGVMQNPRHLVRRRGQEARLRCSPMKGHSHVYWYRQLPEEGLKFMVYLQKENIIDESGMPKERFSAEFPKEGPSILRIQQVVRGDSAAYFCASSPGRVYGYTFGSGTRLTVV.

The J gene is TRBJ1-1, the V gene TRBV27; D may be TRBD1 (5 bases). The V end lost 0 bases, the J end lost 0 bases, and 14 bases lay between the germline ends. The CDR3 has 17 residues. Germline V gene data show CDR1 as MNHEY and CDR2 as SMNVEV (reference sequence). This chain's CDR3 is CASSLSGQGVMNTEAFF. The CDR3 DNA reads TGTGCCAGCAGTTTATCGGGGCAGGGCGTCATGAACACTGAAGCTTTCTTT.

The chain carries TRBV29-1 and TRBJ1-5; 8 nucleotides align to TRBD1. Germline CDR1 and CDR2: SQVTM and ANQGSEA. CDR3 size: 14 residues. The trim removed 5 bases at V and 2 bases at J, leaving 5 bases unmatched. The CDR3 DNA reads as TGCAGCGTTAGTGACAGGGGAGGCAATCAGCCCCAGCATTTT. Encoded protein: CSVSDRGGNQPQHF.

DNA for the CDR3: TGTGCCAGCAGCAACATGATAGCTCTCACCGGGGAGCTGTTTTTT. Its protein product is CASSNMIALTGELFF. V usage is TRBV7-9 and J usage is TRBJ2-2; D gene uncertain. The germline V gene encodes CDR1 SEHNR and CDR2 FQNEAQ (reference sequence). This CDR3 is 15 amino acids long. V shed 5 bases and J shed 4 bases, with 14 bases lying between them.

This chain connects TRBV5-1 to TRBJ1-4; 8 bases match TRBD1. Per germline, CDR1 SGHRS and CDR2 YFSETQ. CDR3 length equals 16 residues. The V segment lost 6 bases and the J segment 4 bases; nucleotides outside the gene matches: 11. CDR3 protein: CASTPGTGVFNEKLFF. The CDR3 DNA sequence: TGCGCCAGCACCCCCGGGACAGGAGTCTTTAATGAAAAACTGTTTTTT.

The chain combines TRBV7-3 with TRBJ2-3, with 7 bases identical to TRBD1. J gave up 5 bases and V 5 bases, and 1 base lay outside the gene matches. CDR1 and CDR2 from the germline V gene are SGHTA and FQGTGA. This CDR3 has 12 residues. The DNA for the CDR3 is TGTGCCAGCAGCCGGGACAGAGATACGCAGTATTTT. Residues: CASSRDRDTQYF.

The chain is built from TRBV9 and TRBJ1-3; D perhaps matches TRBD1 (5 bases). This CDR3 is 14 amino acids long. In germline, CDR1 is SGDLS, CDR2 YYNGEE. V was clipped by 3 bases and J by 4 bases, with 11 bases between them. CDR3 nucleotide sequence: TGTGCCAGCAGCGCCCAGGGACTGGGAAACACCATATATTTT. This encodes CASSAQGLGNTIYF.

Only one count was recorded for this clone. This chain's CDR3 is CASTSLTGFGEAFF. DNA for the CDR3: TGTGCCAGCACCTCATTGACAGGGTTTGGTGAAGCTTTCTTT. The chain couples TRBV6-5 to TRBJ1-1; 7 nucleotides match TRBD1. Germline V gives CDR1 MNHEY, CDR2 SVGAGI. With V trimmed by 7 bases and J by 7 bases, 12 bases remained unmatched. This CDR3 is 14 amino acids long.